These T cell receptor beta chains were read from a single sample in a study of regulatory T cells in long-lasting Graves disease. MiXCR, applied by TCRdb to the multiplex PCR reads, yields one record per CDR3 protein. The sample includes about 460,000 distinct CDR3 sequences, about 20% of them seen just once. The specimen was peripheral blood mononuclear cells (PBMCs), collected when the disease was refractory, from a patient treated with antithyroid drugs. These receptor sequences come from a female donor with Graves disease. Each CDR3 is given with its conserved first and last residue. The order of the fields is V gene, CDR3 length, clone size, D gene, J gene, CDR3 protein, CDR3 DNA. The D gene is left open where the match is weak. Clone size appears in some rows only: once, few, many, or a class for an expanded clone.

TRBV7-2	15	many	-	TRBJ1-5	CASSLIRDNNQPQHF	TGTGCCAGCAGCTTAATCCGGGACAACAATCAGCCCCAGCATTTT
TRBV20-1	12	many	-	TRBJ1-4	CSASLLSEKLFF	TGCAGTGCTAGCTTACTAAGTGAAAAACTGTTTTTT
TRBV2	13	many	-	TRBJ2-7	CASSGGRILEQYF	TGTGCCAGCAGTGGGGGTCGAATCCTCGAGCAGTACTTC
TRBV20-1	15	-	-	TRBJ2-7	CSASGSGPISYEQYF	TGCAGTGCTAGCGGGAGCGGGCCTATCTCCTACGAGCAGTACTTC
TRBV28	12	many	-	TRBJ1-2	CASNSRGNGYTF	TGTGCCAGCAATTCCAGGGGTAATGGCTACACCTTC
TRBV12-3/TRBV12-4	18	many	-	TRBJ1-5	CASSLQYAQRRSNQPQHF	TGTGCCAGCAGTTTACAATACGCCCAGCGGAGGAGCAATCAGCCCCAGCATTTT
TRBV28	17	few	-	TRBJ1-3	CASSSRDISISGNTIYF	TGTGCCAGCAGCTCCCGGGACATCTCAATCTCTGGAAACACCATATATTTT
TRBV6-1	14	many	-	TRBJ2-7	CASFEEGSSYEQYF	TGTGCCAGTTTTGAAGAGGGAAGCTCCTACGAGCAGTACTTC
TRBV10-3	15	many	-	TRBJ2-5	CAISSNRLVKETQYF	TGTGCCATCAGTTCAAATCGACTAGTGAAAGAGACCCAGTACTTC
TRBV5-5	14	-	-	TRBJ1-3	CASSFVTSGNTIYF	TGTGCCAGCAGCTTCGTGACCTCTGGAAACACCATATATTTT
TRBV20-1	15	many	TRBD2	TRBJ2-5	CSSPASGSLQETQYF	TGCAGTTCTCCGGCAAGCGGGAGCCTCCAAGAGACCCAGTACTTC
TRBV19	14	few	-	TRBJ1-1	CASIEGRLNTEAFF	TGTGCCAGTATAGAGGGGCGGTTGAACACTGAAGCTTTCTTT
TRBV12-3/TRBV12-4	16	many	-	TRBJ2-5	CASSLSQGSGSETQYF	TGTGCCAGCAGTTTGAGCCAAGGGTCGGGTTCGGAGACCCAGTACTTC
TRBV6-5	14	many	TRBD1	TRBJ2-7	CASSSSDRGYEQYF	TGTGCCAGCAGTTCTAGTGACAGGGGCTACGAGCAGTACTTC
TRBV7-3	16	many	-	TRBJ2-5	CASSPYGPAVQETQYF	TGTGCCAGCAGCCCCTATGGGCCTGCCGTTCAAGAGACCCAGTACTTC